The clone carrying this TCR beta chain was observed a few times. This CDR3 has 12 residues. The V and J ends lost 6 bases and 2 bases respectively, with 7 bases between them. Germline CDR1 reads SNHLY; CDR2 reads FYNNEI. Sequencing was performed with immunoSEQ multiplex PCR; in TCRdb, only in-frame clones are kept and a portion is missing. The sample holds 14,000 or so clones, over 60% seen once. This entry belongs to a study of OX40 agonist ivuxolimab in advanced cancers. Sequenced material: CD4+ or CD8+ T cells sorted from blood, taken in a trial of the OX40 agonist ivuxolimab. The clonotype comes from an adult with an advanced solid tumor such as melanoma, head and neck, liver or kidney cancer. V and J are TRBV2 and TRBJ2-5; D may be TRBD2 (5 bases). The CDR3 loop is CASSGLQETQYF. For the CDR3, the DNA is TGTGCCAGCAGCGGACTTCAAGAGACCCAGTACTTC.